This record concerns one TCR beta chain sequence. The data were obtained in a study of blood T cell repertoires in COVID-19. Across the study: COVID-19 samples collected from the United States, Italy and Spain covered acute and convalescent phases. Nucleic acid was either cDNA or gDNA, and it came from T cells, B-cell-depleted T cells, or PBMCs.

Cohorts were assigned according to the clinical history that participants reported. V was clipped by 2 bases and J by 10 bases; unmatched bases: 11. Germline CDR1 reads MNHNS; CDR2 reads SASEGT. The CDR3 sequence is 15 residues long. The assay was immunoSEQ multiplex PCR, and TCRdb's table has in-frame clones only and misses some. The sample holds about 210,000 clones, more than 85% seen once. The chain has TRBV6-1 and TRBJ2-1; TRBD1 agrees at 7 bases. What was sequenced was PBMCs or T cells enriched from blood (not recorded which). This TCR was recovered from a woman between 35 and 50 years old in a cohort exposed to, infected with or recovered from COVID-19 (not recorded which). The CDR3 region has the DNA TGTGCCAGCAGTGAATCGGGAAACAGGGGCAACGAGCAGTTCTTC. Its protein is CASSESGNRGNEQFF.